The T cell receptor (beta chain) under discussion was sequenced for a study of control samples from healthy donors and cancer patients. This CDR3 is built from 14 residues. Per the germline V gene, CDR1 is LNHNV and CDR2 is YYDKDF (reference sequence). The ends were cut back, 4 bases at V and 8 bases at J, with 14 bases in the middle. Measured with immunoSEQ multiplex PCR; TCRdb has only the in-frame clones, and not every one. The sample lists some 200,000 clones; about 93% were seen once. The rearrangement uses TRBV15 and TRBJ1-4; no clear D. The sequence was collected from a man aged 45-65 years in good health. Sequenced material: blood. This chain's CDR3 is CATSTGRREEKLFF. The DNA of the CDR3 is TGTGCCACCAGCACAGGCCGGAGGGAGGAAAAACTGTTTTTT.